This T cell receptor beta chain was sequenced in a study of blood T cell repertoires in COVID-19. The wider study: The United States, Italy and Spain were the sources of the acute and convalescent COVID-19 samples.

Produced via immunoSEQ multiplex PCR; TCRdb's table is partial and in-frame only. The table records around 160,000 clones, around nine tenths of them present only once. The germline CDR1 and CDR2 sequences are GTSNPN and SVGIG (reference sequence). The CDR3 has 13 residues. Trimming removed 2 bases at V and 1 base at J, with 8 bases between. V and J are TRBV30 and TRBJ1-1; no firm D call. What was sequenced was PBMCs or T cells enriched from blood (not recorded which). This sequence originates from a woman in her thirties with acute COVID-19. CDR3 coding DNA: TGTGCCTGGAGTAGGCAGGCGAACACTGAAGCTTTCTTT. The encoded protein is CAWSRQANTEAFF.